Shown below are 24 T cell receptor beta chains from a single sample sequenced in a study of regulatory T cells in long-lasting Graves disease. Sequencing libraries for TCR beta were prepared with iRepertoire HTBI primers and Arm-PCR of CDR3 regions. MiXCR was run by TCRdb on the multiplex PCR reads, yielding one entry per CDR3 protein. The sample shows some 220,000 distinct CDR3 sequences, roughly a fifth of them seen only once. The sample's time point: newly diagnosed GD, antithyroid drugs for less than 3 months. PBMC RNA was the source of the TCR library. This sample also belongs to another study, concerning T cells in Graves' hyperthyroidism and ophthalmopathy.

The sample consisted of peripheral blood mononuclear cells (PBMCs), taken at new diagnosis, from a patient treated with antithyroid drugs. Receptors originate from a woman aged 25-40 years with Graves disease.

In DNA form, the CDR3 reads TGTGCCAGCACCTTCTACGGGACTAGCGGGAGGACCAACACCGGGGAGCTGTTTTTT. Translation gives CASTFYGTSGRTNTGELFF. The chain recombines TRBV7-2 with TRBJ2-2; TRBD2 agrees at 15 bases. With V trimmed by 7 bases and J by 2 bases, 11 bases remained unmatched. Looked up from germline, CDR1 is SGHTA and CDR2 is FQGNSA. CDR3 size: 19 residues.

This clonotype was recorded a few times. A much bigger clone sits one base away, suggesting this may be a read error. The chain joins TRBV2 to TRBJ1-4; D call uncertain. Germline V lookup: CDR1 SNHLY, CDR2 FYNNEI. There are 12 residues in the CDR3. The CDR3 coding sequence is TGTGCCAGAAGTGCAACTAATGAAAAACTGTTTTTT. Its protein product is CARSATNEKLFF.

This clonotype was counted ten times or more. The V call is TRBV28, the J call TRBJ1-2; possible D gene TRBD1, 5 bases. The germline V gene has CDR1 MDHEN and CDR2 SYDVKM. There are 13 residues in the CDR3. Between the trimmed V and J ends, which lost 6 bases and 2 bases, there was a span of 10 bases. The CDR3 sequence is CASRDTSNYGYTF. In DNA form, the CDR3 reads TGTGCCAGCAGGGACACCTCGAACTATGGCTACACCTTC.

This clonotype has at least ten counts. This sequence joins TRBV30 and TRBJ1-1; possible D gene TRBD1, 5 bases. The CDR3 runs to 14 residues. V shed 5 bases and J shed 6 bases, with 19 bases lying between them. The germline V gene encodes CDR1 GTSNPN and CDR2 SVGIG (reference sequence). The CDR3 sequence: CAWQRDLARSEAFF. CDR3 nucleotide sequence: TGTGCCTGGCAAAGGGACCTAGCACGTTCTGAAGCTTTCTTT.

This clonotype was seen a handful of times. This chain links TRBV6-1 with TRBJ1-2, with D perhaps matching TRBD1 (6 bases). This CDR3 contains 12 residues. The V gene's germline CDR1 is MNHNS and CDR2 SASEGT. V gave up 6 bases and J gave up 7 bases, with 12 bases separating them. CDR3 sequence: CASRFRGSGYTF. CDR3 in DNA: TGTGCCAGCAGATTCAGGGGATCTGGCTACACCTTC.

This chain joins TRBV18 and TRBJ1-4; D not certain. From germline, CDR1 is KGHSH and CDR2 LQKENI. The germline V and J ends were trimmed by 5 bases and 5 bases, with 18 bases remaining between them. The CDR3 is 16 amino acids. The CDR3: CASSTFVSPGNEKLFF. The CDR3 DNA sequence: TGTGCCAGCTCAACGTTTGTCAGTCCGGGAAATGAAAAACTGTTTTTT.

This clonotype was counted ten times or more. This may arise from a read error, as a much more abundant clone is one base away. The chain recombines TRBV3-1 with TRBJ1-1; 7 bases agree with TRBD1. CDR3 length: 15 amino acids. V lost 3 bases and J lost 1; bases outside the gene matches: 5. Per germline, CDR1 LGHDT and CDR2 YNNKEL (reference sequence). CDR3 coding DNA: TGTGCCAGCAGCCATAGCAGGGGGGCGAACACTGAAGCTTTCTTT. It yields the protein CASSHSRGANTEAFF.

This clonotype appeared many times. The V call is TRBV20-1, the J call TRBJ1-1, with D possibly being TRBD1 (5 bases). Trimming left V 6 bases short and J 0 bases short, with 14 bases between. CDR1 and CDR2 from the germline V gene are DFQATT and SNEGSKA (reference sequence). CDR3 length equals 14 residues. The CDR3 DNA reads TGCAGTGCGAGACAAGACAGCTTGAACACTGAAGCTTTCTTT. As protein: CSARQDSLNTEAFF.

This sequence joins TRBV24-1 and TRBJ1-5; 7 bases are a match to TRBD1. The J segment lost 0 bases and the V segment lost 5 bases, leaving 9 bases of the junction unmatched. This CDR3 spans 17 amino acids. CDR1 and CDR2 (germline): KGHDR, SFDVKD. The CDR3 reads CATSAQGVPYSNQPQHF. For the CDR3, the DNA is TGTGCCACCAGTGCCCAGGGGGTACCCTATAGCAATCAGCCCCAGCATTTT.

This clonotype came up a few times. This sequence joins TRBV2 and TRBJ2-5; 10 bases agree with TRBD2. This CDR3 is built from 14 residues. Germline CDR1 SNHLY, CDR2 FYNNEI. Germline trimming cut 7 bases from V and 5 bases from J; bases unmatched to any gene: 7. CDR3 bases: TGTGCCAGCAAGATGACTAGCGGGTTTGAGACCCAGTACTTC. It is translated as CASKMTSGFETQYF.

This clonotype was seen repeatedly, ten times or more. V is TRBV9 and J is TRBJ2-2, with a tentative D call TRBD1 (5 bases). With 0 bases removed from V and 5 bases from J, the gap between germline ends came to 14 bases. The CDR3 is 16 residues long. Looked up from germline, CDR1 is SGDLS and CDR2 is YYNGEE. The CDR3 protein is CASSVADSRKTGELFF. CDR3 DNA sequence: TGTGCCAGCAGCGTAGCAGACAGCCGAAAGACCGGGGAGCTGTTTTTT.

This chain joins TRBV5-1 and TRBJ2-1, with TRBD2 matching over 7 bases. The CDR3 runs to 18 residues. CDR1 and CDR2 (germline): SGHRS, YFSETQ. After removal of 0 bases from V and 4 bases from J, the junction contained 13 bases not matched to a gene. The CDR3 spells CASSLAPSGNGVYNEQFF. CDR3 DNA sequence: TGCGCCAGCAGCTTGGCGCCTAGCGGAAATGGGGTATACAATGAGCAGTTCTTC.

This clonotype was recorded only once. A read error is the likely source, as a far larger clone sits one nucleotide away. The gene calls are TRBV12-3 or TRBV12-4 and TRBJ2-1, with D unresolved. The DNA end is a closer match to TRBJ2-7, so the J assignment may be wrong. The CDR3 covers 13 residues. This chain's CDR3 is CASSLTVIYGQYF. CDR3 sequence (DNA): TGTGCCAGCAGTTTAACGGTTATCTACGGGCAGTACTTC.

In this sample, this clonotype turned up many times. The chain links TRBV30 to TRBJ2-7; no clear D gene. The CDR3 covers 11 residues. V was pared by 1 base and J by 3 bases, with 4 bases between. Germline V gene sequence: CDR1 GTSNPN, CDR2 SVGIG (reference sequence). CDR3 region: CAWSDLYEQYF. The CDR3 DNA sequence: TGTGCCTGGAGTGACCTCTACGAGCAGTACTTC.

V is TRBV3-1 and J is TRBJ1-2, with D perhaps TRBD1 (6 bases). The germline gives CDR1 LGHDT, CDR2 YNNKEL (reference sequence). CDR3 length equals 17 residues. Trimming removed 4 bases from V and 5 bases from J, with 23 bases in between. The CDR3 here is CASSRERGGGLGYGYTF. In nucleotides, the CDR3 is TGTGCCAGCAGCCGAGAGAGAGGGGGGGGCCTCGGATATGGCTACACCTTC.

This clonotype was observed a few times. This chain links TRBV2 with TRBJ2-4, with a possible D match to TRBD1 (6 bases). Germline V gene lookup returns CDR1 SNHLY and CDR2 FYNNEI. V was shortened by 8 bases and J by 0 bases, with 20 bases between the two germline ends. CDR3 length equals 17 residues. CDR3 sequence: CASGGSQDPIAKNIQYF. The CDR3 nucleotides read TGTGCCAGCGGGGGCTCACAGGATCCTATAGCCAAAAACATTCAGTACTTC.

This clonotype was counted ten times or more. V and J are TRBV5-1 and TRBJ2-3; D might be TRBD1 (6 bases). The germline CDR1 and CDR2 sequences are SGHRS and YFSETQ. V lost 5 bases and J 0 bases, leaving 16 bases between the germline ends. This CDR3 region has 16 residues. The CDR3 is CASRGNTGSSTDTQYF. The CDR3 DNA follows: TGCGCCAGCAGAGGGAACACAGGGTCTAGCACAGATACGCAGTATTTT.

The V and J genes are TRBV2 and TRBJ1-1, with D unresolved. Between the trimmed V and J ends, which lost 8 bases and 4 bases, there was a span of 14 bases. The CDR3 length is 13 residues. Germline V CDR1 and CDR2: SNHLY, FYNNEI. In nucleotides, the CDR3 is TGTGCCAGCGACAAAGAGGTTGGCACTGAAGCTTTCTTT. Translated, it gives CASDKEVGTEAFF.

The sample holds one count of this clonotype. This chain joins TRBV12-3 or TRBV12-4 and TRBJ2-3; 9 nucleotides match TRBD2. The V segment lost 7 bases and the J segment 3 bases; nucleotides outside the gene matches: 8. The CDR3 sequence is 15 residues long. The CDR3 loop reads CASTASGGTTDTQYF. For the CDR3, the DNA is TGTGCCAGCACCGCCAGCGGGGGGACTACAGATACGCAGTATTTT.

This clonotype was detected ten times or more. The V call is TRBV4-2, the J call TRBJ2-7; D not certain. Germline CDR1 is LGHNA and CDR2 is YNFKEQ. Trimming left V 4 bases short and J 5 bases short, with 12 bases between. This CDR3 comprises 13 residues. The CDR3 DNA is TGTGCCAGCAGCCCGATGGAATTTGACGAGCAGTACTTC. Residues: CASSPMEFDEQYF.

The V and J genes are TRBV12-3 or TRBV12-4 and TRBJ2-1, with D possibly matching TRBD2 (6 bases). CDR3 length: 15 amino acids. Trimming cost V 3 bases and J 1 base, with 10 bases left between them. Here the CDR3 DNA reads TGTGCCAGCAGTTTCGGGAGAAAGTCCTACAATGAGCAGTTCTTC. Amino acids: CASSFGRKSYNEQFF.

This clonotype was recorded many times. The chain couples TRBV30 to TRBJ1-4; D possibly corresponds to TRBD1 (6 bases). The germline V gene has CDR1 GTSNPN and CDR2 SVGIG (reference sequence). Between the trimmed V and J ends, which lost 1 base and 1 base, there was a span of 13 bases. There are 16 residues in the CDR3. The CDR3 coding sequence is TGTGCCTGGAGTGAAGGGACAACGGGAACTAATGAAAAACTGTTTTTT. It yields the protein CAWSEGTTGTNEKLFF. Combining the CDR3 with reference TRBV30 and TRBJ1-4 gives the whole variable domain SQTIHQWPATLVQPVGSPLSLECTVEGTSNPNLYWYRQAAGRGLQLLFYSVGIGQISSEVPQNLSASRPQDRQFILSSKKLLLSDSGFYLCAWSEGTTGTNEKLFFGSGTQLSVL.

The CDR3 region is CATSSLPGQGRTEAFF. DNA of the CDR3: TGTGCCACCAGCAGCTTGCCCGGGCAGGGACGCACTGAAGCTTTCTTT. The chain uses TRBV15 and TRBJ1-1; D is perhaps TRBD1 (5 bases). The CDR3 totals 16 residues. CDR1 and CDR2 (germline): LNHNV, YYDKDF (reference sequence). The germline V and J ends were trimmed by 3 bases and 4 bases, with 18 bases remaining between them.

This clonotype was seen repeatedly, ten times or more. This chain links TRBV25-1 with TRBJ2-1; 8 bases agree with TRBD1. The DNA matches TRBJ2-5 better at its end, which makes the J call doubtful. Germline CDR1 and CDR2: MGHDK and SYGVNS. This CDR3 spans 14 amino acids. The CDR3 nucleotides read TGTGCCAGCAGCCCCGGACAGGGATTTGAGACCCAGTACTTC. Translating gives CASSPGQGFETQYF.